This T cell receptor (beta chain) was identified during a study of OX40 agonist ivuxolimab in advanced cancers. Study-level information: Patients' therapy was ivuxolimab, an antibody that acts as an agonist of OX40 (CD134).

Using immunoSEQ multiplex PCR, the repertoire was profiled, and TCRdb retains in-frame clones only, with some absent. This table has under 20,000 clones, roughly four fifths appearing once. Study-level results: Among the nonresponders, some also had low normalized T-cell clonal expansion. The study found among the lowest clonal expansion in partial responders at 0.1-3.0 mg/kg.

This clone was detected a few times. Its antigen is undetermined. The receptor was derived from an adult with an advanced solid tumor such as melanoma, head and neck, liver or kidney cancer. This specimen was CD4+ or CD8+ T cells sorted from blood, taken in a trial of the OX40 agonist ivuxolimab.

Here the CDR3 reads CASSVTGLGQPQHF. In nucleotides, the CDR3 is TGTGCCAGTAGTGTCACAGGGCTCGGTCAGCCCCAGCATTTT. This rearrangement joins TRBV19 to TRBJ1-5, with D perhaps matching TRBD1 (6 bases). This CDR3 comprises 14 residues. Trimming removed 5 bases from V and 6 bases from J, with 14 bases in between. Germline V gene sequence: CDR1 LNHDA, CDR2 SQIVND (reference sequence).